This entry is about one T cell receptor (beta chain). Its antigen remains unknown. The CDR3 totals 17 residues. With V trimmed by 0 bases and J by 1 base, 9 bases remained unmatched. Germline lookup yields CDR1 GTSNPN and CDR2 SVGIG (reference sequence). Produced via immunoSEQ multiplex PCR; TCRdb's table is partial and in-frame only. The data contain about 37,000 clones, roughly 84% of them seen just once; the ten biggest clones take up 4.5%. The data stem from a study of CD4 T cells in relation to SARS-CoV-2 and coronaviruses. In the study overall: Two subjects were Hispanic; patients were under 10 males and a handful of females.

Study results and limitations: The cross-reactivity analysis covered only spike protein, not other viral proteins.

The receptor was isolated from an adult with COVID-19. Material for sequencing was naive CD4+ T cells from PBMCs, cultured in vitro. As for subset: naive CD4+ T cells isolated by negative enrichment. This chain joins TRBV30 and TRBJ1-2; 9 bases are a match to TRBD1. CDR3: CAWSVRLGQGYNYGYTF. As DNA, the CDR3 is TGTGCCTGGAGTGTACGGCTGGGACAGGGATATAACTATGGCTACACCTTC.